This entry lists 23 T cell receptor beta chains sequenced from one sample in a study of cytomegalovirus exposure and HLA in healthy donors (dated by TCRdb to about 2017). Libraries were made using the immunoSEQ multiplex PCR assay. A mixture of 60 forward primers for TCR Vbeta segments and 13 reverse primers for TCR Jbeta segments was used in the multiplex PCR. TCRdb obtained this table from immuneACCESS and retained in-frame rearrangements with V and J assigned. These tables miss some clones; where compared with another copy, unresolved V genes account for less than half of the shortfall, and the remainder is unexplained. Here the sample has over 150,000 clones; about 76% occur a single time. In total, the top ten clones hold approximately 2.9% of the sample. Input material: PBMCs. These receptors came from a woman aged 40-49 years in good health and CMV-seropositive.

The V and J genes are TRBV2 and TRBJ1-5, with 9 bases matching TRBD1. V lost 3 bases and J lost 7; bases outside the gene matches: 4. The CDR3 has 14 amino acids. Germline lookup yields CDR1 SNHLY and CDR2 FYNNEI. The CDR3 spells CASSDTGGWQPQHF. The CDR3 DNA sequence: TGTGCCAGCAGTGATACAGGGGGCTGGCAGCCCCAGCATTTT.

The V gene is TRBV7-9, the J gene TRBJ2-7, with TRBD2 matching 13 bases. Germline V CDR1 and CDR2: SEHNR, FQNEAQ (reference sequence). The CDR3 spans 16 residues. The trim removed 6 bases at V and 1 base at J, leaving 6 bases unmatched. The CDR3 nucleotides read TGTGCCAGCAGTTTGCCGGGACTAGCGGGATCCTACGAGCAGTACTTC. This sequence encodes CASSLPGLAGSYEQYF.

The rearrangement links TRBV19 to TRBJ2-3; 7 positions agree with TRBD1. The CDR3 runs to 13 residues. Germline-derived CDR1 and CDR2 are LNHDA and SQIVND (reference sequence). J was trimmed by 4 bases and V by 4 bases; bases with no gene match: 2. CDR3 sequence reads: CASSTGQPDTQYF. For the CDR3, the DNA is TGTGCCAGTAGTACGGGACAGCCAGATACGCAGTATTTT.

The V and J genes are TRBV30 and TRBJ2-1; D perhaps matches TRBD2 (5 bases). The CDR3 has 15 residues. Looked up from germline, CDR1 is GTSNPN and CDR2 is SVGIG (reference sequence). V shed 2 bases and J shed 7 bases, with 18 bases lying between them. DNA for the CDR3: TGTGCCTGGAGTTATGAGTTCGGGGTTTCGAATGAGCAGTTCTTC. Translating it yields CAWSYEFGVSNEQFF.

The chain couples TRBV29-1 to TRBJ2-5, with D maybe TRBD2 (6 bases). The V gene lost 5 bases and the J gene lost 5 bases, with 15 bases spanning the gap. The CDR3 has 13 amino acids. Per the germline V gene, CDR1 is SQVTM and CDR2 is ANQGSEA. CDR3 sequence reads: CSVSGEPRETQYF. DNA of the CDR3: TGCAGCGTTTCGGGGGAGCCCAGGGAGACCCAGTACTTC.

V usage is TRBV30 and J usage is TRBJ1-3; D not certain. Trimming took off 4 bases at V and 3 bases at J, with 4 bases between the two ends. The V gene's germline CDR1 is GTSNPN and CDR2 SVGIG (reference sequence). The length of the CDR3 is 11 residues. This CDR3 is CAWTVGNTIYF. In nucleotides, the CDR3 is TGTGCCTGGACGGTTGGAAACACCATATATTTT.

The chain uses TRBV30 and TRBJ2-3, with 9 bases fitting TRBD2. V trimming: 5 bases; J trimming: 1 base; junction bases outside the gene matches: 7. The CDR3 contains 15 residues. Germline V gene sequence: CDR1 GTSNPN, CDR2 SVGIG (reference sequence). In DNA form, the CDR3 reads TGTGCCTGGGGCGGGGGGGGTAGAGGCACAGATACGCAGTATTTT. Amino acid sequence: CAWGGGGRGTDTQYF.

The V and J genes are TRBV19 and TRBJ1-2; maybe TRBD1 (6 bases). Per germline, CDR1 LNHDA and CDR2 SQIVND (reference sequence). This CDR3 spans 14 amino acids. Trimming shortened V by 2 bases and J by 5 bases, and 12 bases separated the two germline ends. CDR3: CASSIQGYPYGYTF. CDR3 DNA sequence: TGTGCCAGTAGTATACAGGGGTACCCTTATGGCTACACCTTC.

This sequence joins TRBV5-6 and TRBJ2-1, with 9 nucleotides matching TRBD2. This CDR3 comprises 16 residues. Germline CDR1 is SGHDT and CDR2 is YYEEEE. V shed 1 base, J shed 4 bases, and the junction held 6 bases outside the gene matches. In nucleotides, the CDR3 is TGTGCCAGCAGCTTGTATCTACTAGCGGGTTACAATGAGCAGTTCTTC. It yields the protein CASSLYLLAGYNEQFF.

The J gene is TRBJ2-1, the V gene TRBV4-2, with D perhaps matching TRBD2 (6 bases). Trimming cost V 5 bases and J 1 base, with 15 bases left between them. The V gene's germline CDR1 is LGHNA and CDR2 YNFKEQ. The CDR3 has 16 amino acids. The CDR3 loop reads CASSSTSGISYNEQFF. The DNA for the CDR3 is TGTGCCAGCAGCTCGACTAGTGGGATATCCTACAATGAGCAGTTCTTC.

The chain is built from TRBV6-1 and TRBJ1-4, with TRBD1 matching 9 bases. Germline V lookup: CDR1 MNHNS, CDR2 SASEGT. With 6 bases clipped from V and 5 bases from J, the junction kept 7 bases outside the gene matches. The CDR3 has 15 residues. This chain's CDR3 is CASRQGANGNEKLFF. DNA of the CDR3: TGTGCCAGCAGACAGGGGGCAAACGGCAATGAAAAACTGTTTTTT.

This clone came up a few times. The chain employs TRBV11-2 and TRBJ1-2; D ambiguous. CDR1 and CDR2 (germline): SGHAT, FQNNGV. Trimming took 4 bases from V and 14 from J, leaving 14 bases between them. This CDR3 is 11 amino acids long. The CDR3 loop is CASSSGQVETF. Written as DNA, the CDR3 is TGTGCCAGCAGCTCCGGTCAAGTCGAGACCTTC.

The CDR3 nucleotides are TGTGCCAGCAGCTTAGTCTGGGCAGCCTCACACACTGAAGCTTTCTTT. Translating it yields CASSLVWAASHTEAFF. The V and J genes are TRBV7-2 and TRBJ1-1, with no clear D. The CDR3 runs to 16 residues. Germline values: CDR1 SGHTA, CDR2 FQGNSA. Between the trimmed V and J ends, which lost 1 base and 3 bases, there was a span of 15 bases.

Here the CDR3 DNA reads TGTGCCTGGAGTGAGGGACAGGGCAATCAGCCCCAGCATTTT. It is translated as CAWSEGQGNQPQHF. The chain has TRBV30 and TRBJ1-5; 8 bases fit TRBD1. V was clipped by 1 base and J by 2 bases; unmatched bases: 1. From germline, CDR1 is GTSNPN and CDR2 SVGIG (reference sequence). This CDR3 is 14 amino acids long.

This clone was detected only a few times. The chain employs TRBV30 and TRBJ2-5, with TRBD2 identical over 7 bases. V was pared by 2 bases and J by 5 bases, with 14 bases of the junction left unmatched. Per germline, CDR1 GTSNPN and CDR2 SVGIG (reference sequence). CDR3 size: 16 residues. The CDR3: CAWSLIASGPPETQYF. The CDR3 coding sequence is TGTGCCTGGAGTTTGATAGCTAGCGGTCCACCGGAGACCCAGTACTTC. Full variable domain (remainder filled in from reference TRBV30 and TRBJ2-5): SQTIHQWPATLVQPVGSPLSLECTVEGTSNPNLYWYRQAAGRGLQLLFYSVGIGQISSEVPQNLSASRPQDRQFILSSKKLLLSDSGFYLCAWSLIASGPPETQYFGPGTRLLVL.

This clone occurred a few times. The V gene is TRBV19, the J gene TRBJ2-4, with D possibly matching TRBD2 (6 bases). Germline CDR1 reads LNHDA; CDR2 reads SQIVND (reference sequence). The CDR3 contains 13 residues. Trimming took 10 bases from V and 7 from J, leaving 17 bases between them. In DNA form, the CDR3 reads TGTGCCACCACCGGAGGGCTGCTGAACATTCAGTACTTC. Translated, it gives CATTGGLLNIQYF.

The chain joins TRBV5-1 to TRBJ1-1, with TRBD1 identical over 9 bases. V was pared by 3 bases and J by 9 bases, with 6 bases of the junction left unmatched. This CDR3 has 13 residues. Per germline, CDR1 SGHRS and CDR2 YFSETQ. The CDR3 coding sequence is TGCGCCAGCAGCTCAGGGGACAGGGACAAAGCTTTCTTT. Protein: CASSSGDRDKAFF.

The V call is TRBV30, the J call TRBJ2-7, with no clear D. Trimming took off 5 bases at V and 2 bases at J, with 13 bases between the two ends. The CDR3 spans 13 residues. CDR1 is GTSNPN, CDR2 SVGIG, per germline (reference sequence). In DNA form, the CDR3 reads TGTGCCTGGCACCGGTCCGCAACCTACGAGCAGTACTTC. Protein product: CAWHRSATYEQYF.

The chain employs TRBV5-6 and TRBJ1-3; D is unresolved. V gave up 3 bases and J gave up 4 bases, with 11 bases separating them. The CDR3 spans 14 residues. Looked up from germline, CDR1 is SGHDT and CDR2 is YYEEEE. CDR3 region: CASSSLGRGNTIYF. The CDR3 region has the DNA TGTGCCAGCAGCTCTCTTGGGAGGGGAAACACCATATATTTT.

CDR3 DNA: TGCGCCAGCAGCTGGGGACCGGGACAGACCTACGAGCAGTACTTC. This codes for CASSWGPGQTYEQYF. This chain uses TRBV5-1 with TRBJ2-7; 7 nucleotides align to TRBD1. Trimming took 3 bases from V and 2 from J; bases not matched to a gene: 8. CDR3 length: 15 amino acids. Per germline, CDR1 SGHRS and CDR2 YFSETQ.

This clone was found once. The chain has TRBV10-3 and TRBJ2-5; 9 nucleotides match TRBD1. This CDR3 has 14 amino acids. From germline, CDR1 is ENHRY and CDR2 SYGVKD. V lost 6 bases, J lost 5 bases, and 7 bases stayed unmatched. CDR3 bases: TGTGCCATCAGGGGGGGACAGGGAGCGGAGACCCAGTACTTC. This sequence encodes CAIRGGQGAETQYF.

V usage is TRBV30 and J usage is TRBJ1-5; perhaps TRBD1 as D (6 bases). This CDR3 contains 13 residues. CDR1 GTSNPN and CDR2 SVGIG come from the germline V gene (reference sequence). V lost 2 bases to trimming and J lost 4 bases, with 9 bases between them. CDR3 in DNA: TGTGCCTGGAGTCGAACAGGGAATCAGCCCCAGCATTTT. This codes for CAWSRTGNQPQHF.

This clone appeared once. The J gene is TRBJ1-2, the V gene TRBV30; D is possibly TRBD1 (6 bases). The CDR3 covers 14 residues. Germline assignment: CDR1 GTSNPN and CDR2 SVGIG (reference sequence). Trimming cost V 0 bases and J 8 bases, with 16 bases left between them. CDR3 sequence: CAWSVLTGNRGYTF. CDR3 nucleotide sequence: TGTGCCTGGAGTGTTTTAACAGGGAATCGAGGCTACACCTTC. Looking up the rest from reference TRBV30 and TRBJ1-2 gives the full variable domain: SQTIHQWPATLVQPVGSPLSLECTVEGTSNPNLYWYRQAAGRGLQLLFYSVGIGQISSEVPQNLSASRPQDRQFILSSKKLLLSDSGFYLCAWSVLTGNRGYTFGSGTRLTVV.